The 14 T cell receptor beta chains reported below all come from one sample, sequenced in a study of cytomegalovirus exposure and HLA in healthy donors. PCR used 60 Vbeta primers and 13 Jbeta primers. The table came from immunoSEQ multiplex PCR; TCRdb's copy has only in-frame clones and leaves some out. The table includes approximately 150,000 clones, roughly 77% detected once. The sequenced sample was PBMCs. All receptors derive from a human donor in good health.

The chain couples TRBV6-1 to TRBJ1-1; 10 positions match TRBD1. Germline CDR1 and CDR2: MNHNS and SASEGT. V gave up 4 bases and J gave up 5 bases; unmatched junction bases: 16. This CDR3 is 18 amino acids long. CDR3 DNA: TGTGCCAGCAGTGCTCGGACAGGGGGGTTATTAGATGGTACTGAAGCTTTCTTT. Encoded protein: CASSARTGGLLDGTEAFF.

The chain carries TRBV28 and TRBJ1-5; no clear D gene. With 7 bases removed from V and 7 bases from J, the gap between germline ends came to 14 bases. Germline V gene lookup returns CDR1 MDHEN and CDR2 SYDVKM. The length of the CDR3 is 13 residues. CDR3 in amino acids: CASTRVLGQPQHF. For the CDR3, the DNA is TGTGCCAGCACACGCGTCCTAGGCCAGCCCCAGCATTTT. Full variable domain (missing parts from reference TRBV28 and TRBJ1-5): DVKVTQSSRYLVKRTGEKVFLECVQDMDHENMFWYRQDPGLGLRLIYFSYDVKMKEKGDIPEGYSVSREKKERFSLILESASTNQTSMYLCASTRVLGQPQHFGDGTRLSIL.

V and J are TRBV25-1 and TRBJ2-1, with a weak D call TRBD1 (6 bases). The CDR3 is 17 amino acids. Trimming removed 4 bases at V and 0 bases at J, with 16 bases between. CDR1 and CDR2 (germline): MGHDK, SYGVNS. The CDR3 coding sequence is TGTGCCAGCAGTGGAGCGACAGGTCCCTCCTCCTACAATGAGCAGTTCTTC. This translates into CASSGATGPSSYNEQFF.

This chain connects TRBV7-2 to TRBJ1-1; tentative D call: TRBD1 (6 bases). Between the trimmed V and J ends, which lost 1 base and 5 bases, there was a span of 8 bases. Germline loops: CDR1 SGHTA, CDR2 FQGNSA. The CDR3 contains 13 residues. CDR3 amino acids: CASSLVRGTEAFF. CDR3 bases: TGTGCCAGCAGCTTAGTCAGGGGAACTGAAGCTTTCTTT.

The chain carries TRBV5-6 and TRBJ1-1; a weak D match, TRBD1 (6 bases). The V gene's germline CDR1 is SGHDT and CDR2 YYEEEE. Trimming left V 4 bases short and J 3 bases short, with 7 bases between. The length of the CDR3 is 12 residues. The CDR3 DNA sequence: TGTGCCAGCAGCCCAGGGGACACTGAAGCTTTCTTT. The encoded protein is CASSPGDTEAFF.

The chain couples TRBV27 to TRBJ2-1; D uncertain. The V gene's germline CDR1 is MNHEY and CDR2 SMNVEV (reference sequence). The CDR3 covers 13 residues. V was shortened by 3 bases and J by 6 bases, with 9 bases between the two germline ends. CDR3 sequence reads: CASSLSVGNEQFF. CDR3 coding DNA: TGTGCCAGCAGTTTGAGCGTGGGCAATGAGCAGTTCTTC.

The rearrangement links TRBV19 to TRBJ2-7; 9 bases line up with TRBD1. Trimming took 6 bases from V and 7 from J; bases not matched to a gene: 7. CDR1 and CDR2 from the germline V gene are LNHDA and SQIVND (reference sequence). The CDR3 spans 13 residues. CDR3 in amino acids: CASSTDRGREQYF. In DNA, the CDR3 is TGTGCCAGTAGCACGGACAGGGGCCGGGAGCAGTACTTC.

CDR3 loop: CAWSVAGANQPQHF. CDR3 DNA: TGTGCCTGGAGTGTAGCAGGGGCGAATCAGCCCCAGCATTTT. The chain has TRBV30 and TRBJ1-5; tentative D call: TRBD1 (6 bases). The CDR3 sequence is 14 residues long. Trimming left V 0 bases short and J 4 bases short, with 10 bases between. Germline loops: CDR1 GTSNPN, CDR2 SVGIG (reference sequence).

The V call is TRBV6-6, the J call TRBJ1-1; D not resolved. The germline CDR1 and CDR2 sequences are MNHNY and SVGAGI (reference sequence). Deletions cut 3 bases from V and 0 bases from J, with 5 bases between. This CDR3 contains 13 residues. In nucleotides, the CDR3 is TGTGCCAGCAGTTATAATATGAACACTGAAGCTTTCTTT. Its protein product is CASSYNMNTEAFF.

The J gene is TRBJ2-2, the V gene TRBV27; D call uncertain. V lost 6 bases and J lost 3, with 2 bases in between. The CDR3 covers 11 residues. CDR1 and CDR2 from the germline V gene are MNHEY and SMNVEV (reference sequence). This chain's CDR3 is CASSYTGELFF. Here the CDR3 DNA reads TGTGCCAGCAGCTACACCGGGGAGCTGTTTTTT.

The V gene is TRBV5-8, the J gene TRBJ2-7; TRBD2 is a possible D gene (5 bases). Germline CDR1 SGHTS, CDR2 YDEGEE. This CDR3 comprises 13 residues. Between the trimmed V and J ends, which lost 5 bases and 6 bases, there was a span of 15 bases. For the CDR3, the DNA is TGTGCCAGCAGAAAGGACTCGCCTCCCGAGCAGTACTTC. Its protein product is CASRKDSPPEQYF. The entire variable domain, with the rest obtained from reference TRBV5-8 and TRBJ2-7, is as follows: EAGVTQSPTHLIKTRGQQATLRCSPISGHTSVYWYQQALGLGLQFLLWYDEGEERNRGNFPPRFSGRQFPNYSSELNVNALELEDSALYLCASRKDSPPEQYFGPGTRLTVT.

The rearrangement uses TRBV11-2 and TRBJ2-3; weak D call: TRBD2 (7 bases). The ends were cut back, 5 bases at V and 2 bases at J, with 14 bases in the middle. CDR1 and CDR2 (germline): SGHAT, FQNNGV. CDR3 length equals 15 residues. The CDR3, as DNA: TGTGCCAGCAGCAGGGGGGGGACTCCCACAGATACGCAGTATTTT. This translates into CASSRGGTPTDTQYF.

The V gene is TRBV6-5, the J gene TRBJ1-1; 8 bases are shared with TRBD1. The germline V gene encodes CDR1 MNHEY and CDR2 SVGAGI. The V gene end was trimmed by 6 bases and the J gene end by 2 bases; junction bases not matched to a gene: 5. The CDR3 spans 14 residues. CDR3 DNA: TGTGCCAGCAGCCGGGGACAGGCAAACACTGAAGCTTTCTTT. It encodes CASSRGQANTEAFF.

The genes are TRBV15 and TRBJ2-7; the match to TRBD1 covers 10 bases. J was trimmed by 3 bases and V by 1 base; bases with no gene match: 6. In germline, CDR1 is LNHNV, CDR2 YYDKDF (reference sequence). The CDR3 has 16 residues. The CDR3 DNA follows: TGTGCCACCAGCAGAGTAGGACAGGGGGGAATCTACGAGCAGTACTTC. This gives the protein CATSRVGQGGIYEQYF.